These T cell receptor beta chains were read from a single sample in a study of cytomegalovirus exposure and HLA in healthy donors. Assay: immunoSEQ multiplex PCR; the TCRdb copy retains only in-frame clones and omits some. The sample's table shows about 160,000 clones. Sequencing input: PBMCs. The receptors were gathered from a woman aged 55-70 years in good health and CMV-seronegative. CDR3s leave out the opening cysteine and the closing phenylalanine or tryptophan. Fields, in order: D gene, V gene, CDR3 protein. D genes are given only for firm matches.

>TRBD2|TRBV13
ASSLFLAGPNEQF
>.|TRBV5-1
ASAWGTTYNEQF
>TRBD1|TRBV19
ASRTDRGNSETQY
>.|TRBV19
ASSFLRGSDEKLF
>TRBD1|TRBV5-1
ASSLPNERGRGTEAF
>TRBD1|TRBV19
ASSIGGGEGRDT
>TRBD1|TRBV5-8
ASSLTRGRQPQH
>.|TRBV2
ASSLADLRSYEQY
>.|TRBV12-5
ASGLISGGGVTPLH
>TRBD2|TRBV4-2
ASSQGGTSGGPAPTDTQY
>.|TRBV15
ATRKTPNTEAF
>.|TRBV6-5
ATRNRDSHEAF
>.|TRBV19
ASRSGRYNEQF
>.|TRBV5-4
ASRPGPTNEKLF
>.|TRBV7-9
ASSLLGGGTEAF
>TRBD1|TRBV4-3
ASSPDRGLRTEAF